This T cell receptor (beta chain) was sequenced for a study of naive and memory T cell subsets. Study-wide results and caveats: Expression changes during T cell differentiation may affect RNA-based TCR counts.

This clonotype was observed a handful of times. The antigen is undetermined. An equimolar mix of two oligonucleotides served as the beta constant-region primer for TRBC1 and TRBC2. The cDNA 3' end received a ligated single-stranded oligonucleotide carrying the SP2 primer and a 12-nucleotide UMI. Each CDR3 protein is one row after TCRdb ran MiXCR on the UMI-ligation and nested PCR reads. The profile shows around 90,000 distinct CDR3 sequences, roughly 7.3% of them singletons. The CDR3 length is 13 residues. Trimming removed 2 bases at V and 3 bases at J, with 6 bases between. Germline V gene data show CDR1 as MRHNA and CDR2 as SNTAGT. From the second PCR step, alpha and beta chains were amplified apart.

The clonotype comes from a human donor in good health. What was sequenced was central memory CD4+ T cells from blood. This chain uses TRBV6-4 with TRBJ2-3; D call uncertain. The CDR3 loop reads CASSDARTDTQYF. The DNA of the CDR3 is TGTGCCAGCAGTGACGCCCGAACAGATACGCAGTATTTT.